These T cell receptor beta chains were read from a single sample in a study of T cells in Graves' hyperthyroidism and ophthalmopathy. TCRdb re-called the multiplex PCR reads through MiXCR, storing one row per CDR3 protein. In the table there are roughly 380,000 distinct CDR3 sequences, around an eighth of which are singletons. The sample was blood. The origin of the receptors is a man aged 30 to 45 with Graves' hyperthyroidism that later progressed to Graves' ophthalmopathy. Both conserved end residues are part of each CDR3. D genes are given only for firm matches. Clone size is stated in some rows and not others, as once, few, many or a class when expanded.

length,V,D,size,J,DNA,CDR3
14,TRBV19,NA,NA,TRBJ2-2,TGTGCCAGTAGTATGCGGGGGCAGAACGGGGAGCTGTTTTTT,CASSMRGQNGELFF
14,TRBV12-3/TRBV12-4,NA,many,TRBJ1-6,TGTGCCAGCAGCCGTGGCGGGGGGTGGGGACCCCTCCACTTT,CASSRGGGWGPLHF
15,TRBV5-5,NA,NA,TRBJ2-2,TGTGCCAGCAGCTTCCCAGCGTCGAACACCGGGGAGCTGTTTTTT,CASSFPASNTGELFF
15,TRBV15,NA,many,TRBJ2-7,TGTGCCACCAGCAGAGAGGTGTTGGGGGTTTACGAGCAGTACTTC,CATSREVLGVYEQYF
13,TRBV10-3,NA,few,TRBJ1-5,TGTGCCATCAGTGAGCAGGAATCCCAGCCCCAGCATTTT,CAISEQESQPQHF
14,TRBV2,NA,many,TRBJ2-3,TGTGCCAGCAGGTTGGCGGCAACCACAGATACGCAGTATTTT,CASRLAATTDTQYF
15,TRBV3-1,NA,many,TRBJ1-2,TGTGCCAGCAGCCAAGTCGAGGGGTCGGTCTATGGCTACACCTTC,CASSQVEGSVYGYTF
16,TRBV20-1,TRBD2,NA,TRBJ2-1,TGCAGTGCTAGAGATCTTCGTAGCGGGAGTTTAAATGAGCAGTTCTTC,CSARDLRSGSLNEQFF
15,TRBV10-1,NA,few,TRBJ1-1,TGCGCCAGCAGTGAGTCGGGGGGGCCCGGCACTGAAGCTTTCTTT,CASSESGGPGTEAFF
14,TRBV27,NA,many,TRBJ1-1,TGTGCCAGCAGCCGTCGGGACTTGGGGGCTGAAGCTTTCTTT,CASSRRDLGAEAFF
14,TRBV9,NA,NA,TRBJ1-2,TGTGCCAGCAGGCGATCGGCGTCCAGCGATGGCTACACCTTC,CASRRSASSDGYTF
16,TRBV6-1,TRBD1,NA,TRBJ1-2,TGTGCCAGCAGTGCCCGACAGGGTAATGTCATCTATGGCTACACCTTC,CASSARQGNVIYGYTF
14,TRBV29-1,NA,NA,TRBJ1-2,TGCAGCGTTGATTCAGGCCCGATAATGAGCGGCTACACCTTC,CSVDSGPIMSGYTF
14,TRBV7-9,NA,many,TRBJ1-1,TGTGCCAGCAGCCCAGGACGGATGAACACTGAAGCTTTCTTT,CASSPGRMNTEAFF
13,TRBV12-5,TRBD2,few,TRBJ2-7,TGTGCTAGTGGTTTCGGCGGGGGCTACGAGCAGTACTTC,CASGFGGGYEQYF
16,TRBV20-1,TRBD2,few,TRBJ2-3,TGCAGTGCTAGGGAACATAGCGGGGGGGTAACAGATACGCAGTATTTT,CSAREHSGGVTDTQYF
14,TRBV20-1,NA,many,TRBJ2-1,TGCAGTGCTACCGGGCCAAAGCCGGGCAATGAGCAGTTCTTC,CSATGPKPGNEQFF
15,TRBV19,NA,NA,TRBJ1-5,TGTGCCAGTAGTATCGGAGGGGCGGACAATCAGCCCCAGCATTTT,CASSIGGADNQPQHF
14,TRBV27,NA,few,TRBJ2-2,TGTGCCAGCAGTTTCCGTCCGCGCCCCGGGGAGCTGTTTTTT,CASSFRPRPGELFF
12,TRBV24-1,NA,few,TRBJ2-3,TGTGCCACCGGGGAAAGTACAGATACGCAGTATTTT,CATGESTDTQYF
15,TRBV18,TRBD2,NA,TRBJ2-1,TGTGCCAGCTCACCAAGCGGGGGGCACTACAATGAGCAGTTCTTC,CASSPSGGHYNEQFF
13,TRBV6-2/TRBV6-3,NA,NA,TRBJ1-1,TGTGCCAGCAGTTATTCGGCTAACACTGAAGCTTTCTTT,CASSYSANTEAFF
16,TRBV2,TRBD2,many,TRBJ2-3,TGTGCCAGCAGTGAAAGGCTAGCGGGGTACACAGATACGCAGTATTTT,CASSERLAGYTDTQYF
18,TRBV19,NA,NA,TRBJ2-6,TGTGCCAGTAGTATATCGGGTTATTCCCTCTCTGGGGCCAACGTCCTGACTTTC,CASSISGYSLSGANVLTF
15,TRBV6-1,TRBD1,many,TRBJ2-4,TGTGCCAGCAGTGAAGTAGGGGGCAATGTTAACATTCAGTACTTC,CASSEVGGNVNIQYF
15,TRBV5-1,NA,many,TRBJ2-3,TGCGCCAGCAGCTACCCGCGGAGCTACACAGATACGCAGTATTTT,CASSYPRSYTDTQYF
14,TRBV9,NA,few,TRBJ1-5,TGTGCCAGCAGCCCCGGGGCGGTCGGACAGCCCCAGCATTTT,CASSPGAVGQPQHF
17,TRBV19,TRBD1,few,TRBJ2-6,TGTGCCAGTAGTATTGCGACAGGGGTGTATGGGGCCAACGTCCTGACTTTC,CASSIATGVYGANVLTF
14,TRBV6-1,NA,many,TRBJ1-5,TGTGCCAGCAGTGAAAGGGCAGGCAATCAGCCCCAGCATTTT,CASSERAGNQPQHF
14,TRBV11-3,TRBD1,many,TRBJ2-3,TGTGCCAGCGCCGTGGGACAGAGCACAGATACGCAGTATTTT,CASAVGQSTDTQYF
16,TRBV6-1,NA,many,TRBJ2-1,TGTGCCAGCAGTTACGACCAACAGAACTCCTACAATGAGCAGTTCTTC,CASSYDQQNSYNEQFF
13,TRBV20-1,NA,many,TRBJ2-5,TGCAGTGCTACTAGGTCCTTACAAGAGACCCAGTACTTC,CSATRSLQETQYF
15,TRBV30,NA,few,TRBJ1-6,TGTGCCTGGAGGGCAGCACACTCCTATAATTCACCCCTCCACTTT,CAWRAAHSYNSPLHF
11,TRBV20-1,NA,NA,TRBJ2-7,TGCAGTGCTCTTAGGGGCAACGAGCAGTACTTC,CSALRGNEQYF
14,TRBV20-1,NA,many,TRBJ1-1,TGCAGTGCTACCCCCCCGCATGTGAACACTGAAGCTTTCTTT,CSATPPHVNTEAFF
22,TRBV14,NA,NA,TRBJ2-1,TGTGCCAGCAGCCAAGTCGGAACACCCATGGTCCCATGGAAACTTCTTTACAATGAGCAGTTCTTC,CASSQVGTPMVPWKLLYNEQFF
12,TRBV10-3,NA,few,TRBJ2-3,TGTGCCATAGGAGGAGGAACAGATACGCAGTATTTT,CAIGGGTDTQYF
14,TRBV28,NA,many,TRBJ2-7,TGTGCCAGCAGCCCGACAGGGAGGTCCTACGAGCAGTACTTC,CASSPTGRSYEQYF
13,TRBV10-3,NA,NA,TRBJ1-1,TGTGCCATCGAAGGGGAAAGGTACACTGAAGCTTTCTTT,CAIEGERYTEAFF
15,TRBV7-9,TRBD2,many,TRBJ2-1,TGTGCCAGCGGCAGTAGCGGGGGGAGATACAATGAGCAGTTCTTC,CASGSSGGRYNEQFF
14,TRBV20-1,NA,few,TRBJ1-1,TGCAGTGCTAGTCAGGCGAATATGAACACTGAAGCTTTCTTT,CSASQANMNTEAFF
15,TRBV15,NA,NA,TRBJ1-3,TGTGCCACCAGCAGAGATCGAGGGGCTGGAAACACCATATATTTT,CATSRDRGAGNTIYF
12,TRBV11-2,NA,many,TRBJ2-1,TGTGCCAGCAGCTTAGTGGGGGGTGAGCAGTTCTTC,CASSLVGGEQFF
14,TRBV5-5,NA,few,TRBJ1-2,TGTGCCAGCAGCTTGTCAAGGAGCAACTATGGCTACACCTTC,CASSLSRSNYGYTF
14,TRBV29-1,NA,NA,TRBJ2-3,TGCAGCGTTGGACTAGTCCGTCGGAAAGATACGCAGTATTTT,CSVGLVRRKDTQYF